The clone carrying this T cell receptor (beta chain) showed up many times. PCR was performed using 60 Vbeta and 13 Jbeta primers. Sequencing used immunoSEQ multiplex PCR; TCRdb keeps in-frame clones, though not all of them. The sample has 97,000 or so clones, 70% seen once. V was shortened by 1 base and J by 3 bases, with 7 bases between the two germline ends. The CDR3 has 13 amino acids. CDR1 and CDR2 (germline): SEHNR, FQNEAQ (reference sequence). This sample was included in a study of cytomegalovirus exposure and HLA in healthy donors. This sequence joins TRBV7-9 and TRBJ2-7; D possibly corresponds to TRBD2 (5 bases). The sample comprised PBMCs. The sequence came from a man aged 50-60 years in good health and CMV-seronegative. DNA for the CDR3: TGTGCCAGCAGCTTAGGGGCGGGCTACGAGCAGTACTTC. Its protein product is CASSLGAGYEQYF.